Given below is one TCR beta chain in context. What it binds is not known. The repertoire was sequenced with immunoSEQ multiplex PCR; TCRdb's copy has only in-frame clones and lacks some. This sample yields 99,000 or so clones, of which just under 95% are seen a single time; 0.069% belongs to the top ten. The data were taken from a study of graft-versus-host responses after intestinal transplantation. Looking at the study overall: Induction using anti-thymocyte globulin, followed by tacrolimus and steroids for roughly 3 years, was given to all recipients.

CDR1 is MGHRA, CDR2 YSYEKL, per germline. V was clipped by 0 bases and J by 4 bases, with 13 bases between them. This CDR3 spans 16 amino acids. Study-level findings and limits: GvH clones were identified in recipient marrow, with some first appearing in ileum or blood.

This clonotype was sampled from a human donor who was the organ donor for an intestinal transplant. The chain uses TRBV4-1 and TRBJ2-1; D might be TRBD1 (5 bases). Sequenced material: unstimulated CD8+ T cells sorted from spleen or lymph node cells, taken before transplant. The CDR3 is CASSQDMVQEYNEQFF. CDR3 coding DNA: TGCGCCAGCAGCCAAGACATGGTACAGGAATACAATGAGCAGTTCTTC.